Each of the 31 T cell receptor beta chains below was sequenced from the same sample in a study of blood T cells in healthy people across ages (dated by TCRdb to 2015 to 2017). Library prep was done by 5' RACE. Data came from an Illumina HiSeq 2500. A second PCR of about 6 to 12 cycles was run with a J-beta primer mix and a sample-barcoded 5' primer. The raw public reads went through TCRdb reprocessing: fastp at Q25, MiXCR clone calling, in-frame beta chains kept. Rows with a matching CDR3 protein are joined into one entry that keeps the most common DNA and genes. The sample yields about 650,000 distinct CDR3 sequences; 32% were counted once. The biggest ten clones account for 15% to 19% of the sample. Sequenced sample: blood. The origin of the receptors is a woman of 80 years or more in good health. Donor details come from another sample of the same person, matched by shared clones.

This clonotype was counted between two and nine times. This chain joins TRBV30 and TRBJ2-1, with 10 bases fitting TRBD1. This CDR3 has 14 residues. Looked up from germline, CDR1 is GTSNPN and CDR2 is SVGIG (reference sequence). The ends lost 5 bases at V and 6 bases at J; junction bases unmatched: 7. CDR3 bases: TGTGCCTGGTTAGACAGGGGGCGAAGCAATGAGCAGTTCTTC. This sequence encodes CAWLDRGRSNEQFF.

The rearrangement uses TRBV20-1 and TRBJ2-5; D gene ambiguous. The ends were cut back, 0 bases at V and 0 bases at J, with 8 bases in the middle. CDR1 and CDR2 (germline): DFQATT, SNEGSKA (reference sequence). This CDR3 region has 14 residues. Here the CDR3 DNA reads TGCAGTGCTAGAGAGGCCGGGTACCAAGAGACCCAGTACTTC. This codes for CSAREAGYQETQYF.

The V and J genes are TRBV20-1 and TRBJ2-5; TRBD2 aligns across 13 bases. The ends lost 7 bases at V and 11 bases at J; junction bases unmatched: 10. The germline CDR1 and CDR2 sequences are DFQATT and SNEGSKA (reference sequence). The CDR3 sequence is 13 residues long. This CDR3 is CSELAGGHDEQYF. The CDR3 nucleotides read TGCAGTGAACTAGCGGGGGGGCACGATGAGCAGTACTTC.

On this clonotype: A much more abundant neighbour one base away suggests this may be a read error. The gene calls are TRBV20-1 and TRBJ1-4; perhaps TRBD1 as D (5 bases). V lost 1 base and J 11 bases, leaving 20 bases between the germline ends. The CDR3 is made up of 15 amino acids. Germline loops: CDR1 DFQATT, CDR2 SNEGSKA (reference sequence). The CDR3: CSARAWGQGTEKLFF. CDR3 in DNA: TGCAGTGCTAGAGCGTGGGGCCAAGGGACGGAGAAACTGTTTTTT.

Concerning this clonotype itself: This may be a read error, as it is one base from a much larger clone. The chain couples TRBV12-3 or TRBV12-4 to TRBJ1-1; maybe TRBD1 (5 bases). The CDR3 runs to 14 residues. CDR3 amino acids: CAGSYDSLNTEAFF. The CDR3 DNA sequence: TGTGCCGGCAGTTATGACAGCTTGAACACTGAAGCTTTCTTT.

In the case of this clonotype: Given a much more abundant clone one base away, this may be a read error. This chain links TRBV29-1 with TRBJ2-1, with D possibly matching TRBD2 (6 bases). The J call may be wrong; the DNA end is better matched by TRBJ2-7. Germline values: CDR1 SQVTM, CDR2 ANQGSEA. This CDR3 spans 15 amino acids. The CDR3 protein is CSVGSLASSYNEQYF. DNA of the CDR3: TGCAGCGTCGGGTCGCTAGCGAGCTCCTACAATGAGCAGTACTTC.

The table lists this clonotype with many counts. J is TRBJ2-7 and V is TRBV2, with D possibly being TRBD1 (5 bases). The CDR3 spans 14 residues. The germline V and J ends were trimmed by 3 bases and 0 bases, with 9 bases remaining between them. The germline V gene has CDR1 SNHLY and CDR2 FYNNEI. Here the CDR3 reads CASSDRTISYEQYF. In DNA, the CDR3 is TGTGCCAGCAGTGACAGGACAATCTCCTACGAGCAGTACTTC.

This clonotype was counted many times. CDR3 sequence: CAAGDSFLRFF. CDR3 bases: TGTGCCGCTGGCGACAGCTTCCTTCGGTTCTTC. The chain uses TRBV15 and TRBJ2-1, with a weak D call TRBD1 (5 bases). Trimming shortened V by 11 bases and J by 15 bases, and 20 bases separated the two germline ends. The germline V gene has CDR1 LNHNV and CDR2 YYDKDF (reference sequence). The CDR3 has 11 amino acids.

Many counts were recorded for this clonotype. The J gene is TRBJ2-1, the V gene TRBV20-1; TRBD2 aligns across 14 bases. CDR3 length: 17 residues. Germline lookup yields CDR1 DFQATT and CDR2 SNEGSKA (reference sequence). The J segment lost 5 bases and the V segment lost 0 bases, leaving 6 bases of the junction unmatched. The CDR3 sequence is CSARDAGLAGAHNEQFF. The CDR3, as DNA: TGCAGTGCTAGAGACGCGGGACTAGCGGGGGCACACAATGAGCAGTTCTTC.

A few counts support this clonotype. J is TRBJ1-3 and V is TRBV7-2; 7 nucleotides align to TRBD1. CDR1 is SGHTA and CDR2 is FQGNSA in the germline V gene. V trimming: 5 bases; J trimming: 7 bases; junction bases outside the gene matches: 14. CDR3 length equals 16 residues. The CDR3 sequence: CASSLQGQLRENTIYF. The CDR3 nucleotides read TGTGCCAGCAGCCTACAGGGACAGCTGCGAGAGAACACCATATATTTT. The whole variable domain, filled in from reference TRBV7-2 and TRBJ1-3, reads GAGVSQSPSNKVTEKGKDVELRCDPISGHTALYWYRQSLGQGLEFLIYFQGNSAPDKSGLPSDRFSAERTGGSVSTLTIQRTQQEDSAVYLCASSLQGQLRENTIYFGEGSWLTVV.

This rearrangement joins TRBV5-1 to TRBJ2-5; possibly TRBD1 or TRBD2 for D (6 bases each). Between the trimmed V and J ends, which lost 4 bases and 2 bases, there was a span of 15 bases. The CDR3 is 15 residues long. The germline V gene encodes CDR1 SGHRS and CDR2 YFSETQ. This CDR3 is CASSRSPGAQETQYF. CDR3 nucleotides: TGCGCCAGCAGCCGGTCCCCGGGGGCTCAAGAGACCCAGTACTTC.

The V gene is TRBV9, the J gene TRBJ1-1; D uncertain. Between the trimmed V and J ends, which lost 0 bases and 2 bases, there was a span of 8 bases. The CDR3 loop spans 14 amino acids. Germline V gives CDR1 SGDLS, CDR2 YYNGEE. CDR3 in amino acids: CASSVDSSNTEAFF. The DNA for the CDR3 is TGTGCCAGCAGCGTAGATAGCAGCAACACTGAAGCTTTCTTT.

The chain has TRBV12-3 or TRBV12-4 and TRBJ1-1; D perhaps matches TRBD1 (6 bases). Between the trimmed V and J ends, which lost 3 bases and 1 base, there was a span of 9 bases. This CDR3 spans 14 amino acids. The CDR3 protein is CASSLRGQNTEAFF. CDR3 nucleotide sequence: TGTGCCAGCAGTTTGAGGGGACAGAACACTGAAGCTTTCTTT.

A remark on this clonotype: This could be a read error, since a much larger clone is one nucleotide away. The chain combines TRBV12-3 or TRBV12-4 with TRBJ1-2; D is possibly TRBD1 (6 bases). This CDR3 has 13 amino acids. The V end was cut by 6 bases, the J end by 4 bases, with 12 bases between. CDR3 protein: CASRATGRYGYTF. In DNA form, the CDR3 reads TGTGCCAGCAGGGCTACAGGGCGCTATGGCTACACCTTC.

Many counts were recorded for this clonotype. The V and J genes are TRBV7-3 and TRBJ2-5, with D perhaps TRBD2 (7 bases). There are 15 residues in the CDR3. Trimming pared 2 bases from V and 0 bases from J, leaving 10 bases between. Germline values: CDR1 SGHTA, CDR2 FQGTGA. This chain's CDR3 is CASSLGGANQETQYF. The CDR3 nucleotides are TGTGCCAGCAGCTTAGGGGGGGCCAACCAAGAGACCCAGTACTTC.

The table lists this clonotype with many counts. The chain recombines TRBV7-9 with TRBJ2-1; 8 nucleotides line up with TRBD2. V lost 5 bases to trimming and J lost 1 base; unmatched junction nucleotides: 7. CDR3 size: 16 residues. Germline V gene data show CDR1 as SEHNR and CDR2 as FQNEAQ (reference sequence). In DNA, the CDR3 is TGTGCCAGCAGCCCCGGGGGGGGGGCATCCTACAATGAGCAGTTCTTC. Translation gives CASSPGGGASYNEQFF.

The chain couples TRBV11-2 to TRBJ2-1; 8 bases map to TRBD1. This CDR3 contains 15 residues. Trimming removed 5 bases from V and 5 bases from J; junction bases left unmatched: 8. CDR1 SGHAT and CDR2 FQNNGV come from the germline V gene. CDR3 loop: CASSQYQGAHNEQFF. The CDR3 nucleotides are TGTGCCAGCAGCCAGTATCAGGGGGCCCACAATGAGCAGTTCTTC.

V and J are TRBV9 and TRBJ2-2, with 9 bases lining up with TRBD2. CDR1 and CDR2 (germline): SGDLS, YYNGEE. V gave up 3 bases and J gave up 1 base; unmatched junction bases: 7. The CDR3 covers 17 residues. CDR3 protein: CASSGPRLAENTGELFF. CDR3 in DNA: TGTGCCAGCAGCGGCCCCCGACTAGCGGAGAACACCGGGGAGCTGTTTTTT.

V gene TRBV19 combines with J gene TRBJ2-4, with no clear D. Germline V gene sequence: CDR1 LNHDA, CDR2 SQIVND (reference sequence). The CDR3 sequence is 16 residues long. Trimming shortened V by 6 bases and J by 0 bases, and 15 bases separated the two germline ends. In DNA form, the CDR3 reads TGTGCCAGTAGCCGATTTCCCCCGGGAGCCAAAAACATTCAGTACTTC. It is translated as CASSRFPPGAKNIQYF. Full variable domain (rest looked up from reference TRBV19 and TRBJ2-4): DGGITQSPKYLFRKEGQNVTLSCEQNLNHDAMYWYRQDPGQGLRLIYYSQIVNDFQKGDIAEGYSVSREKKESFPLTVTSAQKNPTAFYLCASSRFPPGAKNIQYFGAGTRLSVL.

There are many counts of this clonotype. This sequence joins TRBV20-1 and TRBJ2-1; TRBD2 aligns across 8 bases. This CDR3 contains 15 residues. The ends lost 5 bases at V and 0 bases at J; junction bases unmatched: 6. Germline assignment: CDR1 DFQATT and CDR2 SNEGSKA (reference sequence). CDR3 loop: CSAQSGSTSYNEQFF. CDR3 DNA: TGCAGTGCTCAGAGCGGGAGCACCTCCTACAATGAGCAGTTCTTC.

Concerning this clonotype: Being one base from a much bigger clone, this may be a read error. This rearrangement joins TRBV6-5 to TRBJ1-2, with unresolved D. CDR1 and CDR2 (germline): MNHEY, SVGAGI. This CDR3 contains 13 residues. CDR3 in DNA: TGTGCCAGCAGTTACTCGACCCAGAATGGCCACACCTTC. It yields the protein CASSYSTQNGHTF.

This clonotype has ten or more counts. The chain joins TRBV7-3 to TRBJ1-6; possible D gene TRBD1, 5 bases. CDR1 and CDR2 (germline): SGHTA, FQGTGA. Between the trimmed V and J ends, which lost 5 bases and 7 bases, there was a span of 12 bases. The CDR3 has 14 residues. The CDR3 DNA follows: TGTGCCAGCAGCCAGGGCGCGAGCAATTCACCCCTCCACTTT. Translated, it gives CASSQGASNSPLHF.

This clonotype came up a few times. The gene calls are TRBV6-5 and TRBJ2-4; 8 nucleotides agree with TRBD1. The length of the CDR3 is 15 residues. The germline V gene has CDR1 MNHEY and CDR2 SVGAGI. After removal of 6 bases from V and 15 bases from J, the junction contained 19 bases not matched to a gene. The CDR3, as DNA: TGTGCCAGCAGCCCCGGACAGGGAGGATCCTACGAGCGGTACTTC. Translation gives CASSPGQGGSYERYF.

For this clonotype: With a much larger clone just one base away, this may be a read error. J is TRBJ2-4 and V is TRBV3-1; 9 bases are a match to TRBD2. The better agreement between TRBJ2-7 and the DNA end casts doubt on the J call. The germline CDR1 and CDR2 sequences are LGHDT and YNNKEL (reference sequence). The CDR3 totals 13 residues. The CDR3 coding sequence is TGTGCCTGCTCGCGGGGGGGAGAGAACGAGCAGTACTTC. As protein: CACSRGGENEQYF.

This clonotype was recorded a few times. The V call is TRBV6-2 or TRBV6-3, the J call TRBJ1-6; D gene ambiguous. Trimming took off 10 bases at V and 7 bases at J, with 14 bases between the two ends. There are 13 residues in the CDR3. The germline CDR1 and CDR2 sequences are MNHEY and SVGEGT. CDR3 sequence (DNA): TGTGCCACCCGGATGGGCCTAAATTCACCCCTCCACTTT. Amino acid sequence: CATRMGLNSPLHF.

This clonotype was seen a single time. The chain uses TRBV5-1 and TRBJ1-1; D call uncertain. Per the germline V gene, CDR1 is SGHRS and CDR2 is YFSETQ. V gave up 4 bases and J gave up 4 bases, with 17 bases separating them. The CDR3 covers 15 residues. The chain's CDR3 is CASSQDLGMRTEAFF. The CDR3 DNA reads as TGCGCCAGCAGCCAAGATCTCGGTATGCGCACTGAAGCTTTCTTT. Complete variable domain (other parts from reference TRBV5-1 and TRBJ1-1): KAGVTQTPRYLIKTRGQQVTLSCSPISGHRSVSWYQQTPGQGLQFLFEYFSETQRNKGNFPGRFSGRQFSNSRSEMNVSTLELGDSALYLCASSQDLGMRTEAFFGQGTRLTVV.

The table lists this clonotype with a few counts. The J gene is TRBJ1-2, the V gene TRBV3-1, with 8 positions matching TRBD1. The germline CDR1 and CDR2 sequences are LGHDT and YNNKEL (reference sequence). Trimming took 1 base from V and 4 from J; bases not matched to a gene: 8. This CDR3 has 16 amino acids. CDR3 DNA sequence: TGTGCCAGCAGCCAAGGGGGACAGGCCCTCCGCTATGGCTACACCTTC. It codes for CASSQGGQALRYGYTF.

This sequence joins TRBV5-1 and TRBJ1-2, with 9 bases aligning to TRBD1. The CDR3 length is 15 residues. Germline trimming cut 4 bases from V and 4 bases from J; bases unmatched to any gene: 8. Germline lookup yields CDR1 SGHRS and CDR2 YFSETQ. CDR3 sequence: CASSGGQGSIYGYTF. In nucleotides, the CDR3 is TGCGCCAGCAGCGGGGGACAGGGCAGCATCTATGGCTACACCTTC.

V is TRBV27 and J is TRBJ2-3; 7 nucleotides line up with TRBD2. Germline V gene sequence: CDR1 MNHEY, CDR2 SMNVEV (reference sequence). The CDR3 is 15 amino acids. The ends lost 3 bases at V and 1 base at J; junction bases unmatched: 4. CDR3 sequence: CASSFLAAGTDTQYF. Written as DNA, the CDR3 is TGTGCCAGCAGTTTTCTAGCGGCGGGCACAGATACGCAGTATTTT.

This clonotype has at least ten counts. In nucleotides, the CDR3 is TGTGCCAGCAGCCCAAACCTGTTAGACCCAAGGGGCACTGAAGCTTTCTTT. It is translated as CASSPNLLDPRGTEAFF. The V call is TRBV7-3, the J call TRBJ1-1, with D tentatively TRBD1 (5 bases). CDR3 length: 17 residues. Trimming left V 5 bases short and J 4 bases short, with 23 bases between. Germline lookup yields CDR1 SGHTA and CDR2 FQGTGA. The complete variable domain, with remaining parts taken from reference TRBV7-3 and TRBJ1-1, reads GAGVSQTPSNKVTEKGKYVELRCDPISGHTALYWYRQSLGQGPEFLIYFQGTGAADDSGLPNDRFFAVRPEGSVSTLKIQRTERGDSAVYLCASSPNLLDPRGTEAFFGQGTRLTVV.

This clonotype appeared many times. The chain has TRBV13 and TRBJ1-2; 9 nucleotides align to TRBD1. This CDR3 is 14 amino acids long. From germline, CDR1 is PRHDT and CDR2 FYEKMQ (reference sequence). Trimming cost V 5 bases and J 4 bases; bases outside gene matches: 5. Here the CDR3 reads CASSGGQGTYGYTF. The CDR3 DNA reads TGTGCCAGCAGCGGGGGACAGGGAACCTATGGCTACACCTTC.